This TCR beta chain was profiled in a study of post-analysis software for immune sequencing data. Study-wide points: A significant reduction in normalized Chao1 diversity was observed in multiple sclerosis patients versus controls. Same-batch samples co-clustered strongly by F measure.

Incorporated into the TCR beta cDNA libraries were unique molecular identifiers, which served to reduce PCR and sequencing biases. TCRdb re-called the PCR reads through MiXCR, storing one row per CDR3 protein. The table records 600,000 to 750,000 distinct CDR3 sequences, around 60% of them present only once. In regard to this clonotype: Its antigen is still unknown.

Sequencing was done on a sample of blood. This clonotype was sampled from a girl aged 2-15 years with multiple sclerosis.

The CDR3 here is CASSLIGLRTDTQYF. Here the CDR3 DNA reads TGCGCCAGCAGCTTGATTGGGCTCCGGACAGATACGCAGTATTTT. The chain employs TRBV5-1 and TRBJ2-3; no definite D call. CDR3 length: 15 amino acids. V was shortened by 1 base and J by 3 bases, with 12 bases between the two germline ends. Per the germline V gene, CDR1 is SGHRS and CDR2 is YFSETQ.